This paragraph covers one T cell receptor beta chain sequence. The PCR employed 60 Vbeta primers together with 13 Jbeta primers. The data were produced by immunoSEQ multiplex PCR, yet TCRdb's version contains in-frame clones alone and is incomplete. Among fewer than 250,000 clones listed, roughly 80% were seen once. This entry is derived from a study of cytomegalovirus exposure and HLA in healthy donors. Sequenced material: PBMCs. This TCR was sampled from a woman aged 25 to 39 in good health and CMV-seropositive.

For the CDR3, the DNA is TGTGCCAGTAGTATCAATACAGGGCTGGGGAGCAATCAGCCCCAGCATTTT. Translated: CASSINTGLGSNQPQHF. The chain couples TRBV19 to TRBJ1-5; D might be TRBD1 (6 bases). Germline V gives CDR1 LNHDA, CDR2 SQIVND (reference sequence). The CDR3 spans 17 residues. Trimming stripped 3 bases from V and 1 base from J, with 16 bases between.